This T cell receptor (beta chain) emerged from a study of metastatic and nonmetastatic thyroid tumors (dated by TCRdb to 2020 to 2022). As for the study more broadly: The researchers compared repertoires between peripheral blood samples and tumor or nodule tissue samples from patients with malignant or benign thyroid disease. The study at large found these results: TCR beta diversity was reported as significantly higher in malignant tumors than in benign nodules, in both blood and tumor samples.

Libraries were prepared through PCR. Sequenced on an Illumina HiSeq 4000. High-throughput sequencing was used to profile the TCR beta-chain CDR3 region of each patient. Per the original workflow: CDR3 differences across clinicopathological groups were used to build a classifier for discriminating distant-metastatic papillary thyroid cancer patients. The Shannon index was used to measure repertoire diversity, and the Morisita-Horn index was used to measure how similar tumor and blood repertoires were. Using fastp at Q25 and MiXCR, TCRdb reprocessed the public reads and kept productive beta chains. Here the V and J calls rest on TCRdb's processing, not on the authors' analysis. The sample records about 21,000 clones, around 38% of which are singletons. The ten largest account for roughly 26% of the sample. The cysteine opens and the phenylalanine closes a CDR3 of 14 amino acids. Only CDR3 DNA is held: 42 bases, read in frame from base 1. The V end loses 6 bases and the J end loses 7 bases, and a stretch of 18 bases separates them. CDR1 and CDR2 (SNHLY, FYNNEI) derive from the germline V gene.

Comments on this clone: Its binding antigen is unknown. Base qualities were left out, and no much larger clone turns up one base away.

None of the patients had been given any treatment before thyroid surgery. Patient clinical samples collected from 2012 to 2018 were retrospectively analysed using T-cell receptor beta sequencing. The sequenced sample was tumor tissue. The chain is assembled from TRBV2 and TRBJ2-5; tentative D gene TRBD2, with 5 bases matching. The TCR was taken from a female donor with papillary thyroid cancer or a benign thyroid nodule (not recorded which). Some clones in this sample may be carry-over from other donors' samples. The CDR3 amino acid sequence is: CASSSQPTEGTQYF. The bases are TGTGCCAGCAGCTCACAACCAACCGAGGGGACCCAGTACTTC. The reference TRBV2 and TRBJ2-5 proteins fill in what lies around the CDR3, so the full variable domain reads EPEVTQTPSHQVTQMGQEVILRCVPISNHLYFYWYRQILGQKVEFLVSFYNNEISEKSEIFDDQFSVERPDGSNFTLKIRSTKLEDSAMYFCASSSQPTEGTQYFGPGTRLLVL.